This T cell receptor beta chain was identified in a study of OX40 agonist ivuxolimab in advanced cancers. Study background: With ivuxolimab, an agonistic anti-OX40 (CD134) antibody, patients were treated. Enrollees could have had prior anti-PD-1, anti-PD-L1 or anti-CTLA-4 therapy, which more than 30% had received.

V lost 5 bases and J lost 4, with 9 bases in between. This CDR3 spans 11 amino acids. Germline CDR1 is GTSNPN and CDR2 is SVGIG (reference sequence). With regard to this clone: What it binds is not known.

The table came from immunoSEQ multiplex PCR; TCRdb's copy has only in-frame clones and leaves some out. The table records around 70,000 clones, roughly 87% of them present only once. The study's findings and limits: In the 0.1 to 3.0 mg/kg range, CD4+ and CD8+ blood T cells had expanded clonally by week 6.

The TCR sequence derives from an adult with an advanced solid tumor such as melanoma, head and neck, liver or kidney cancer. Sequenced here: CD4+ or CD8+ T cells sorted from blood, sampled in a trial of the OX40 agonist ivuxolimab. The chain employs TRBV30 and TRBJ2-7, with no clear D. CDR3 protein: CAWAVGYEQYF. CDR3 nucleotide sequence: TGTGCCTGGGCGGTCGGGTACGAGCAGTACTTC.